These 18 T cell receptor beta chains came from one sample sequenced in a study of T cells in localized non-small cell lung cancer. The table came from immunoSEQ multiplex PCR; TCRdb's copy has only in-frame clones and leaves some out. The sample holds approximately 67,000 clones; around four fifths are singletons and the top ten take less than 15%. Sequenced here: peripheral blood, sampled before any cancer treatment. Receptor source: a female donor older than 55 with stage I lung adenocarcinoma.

V usage is TRBV18 and J usage is TRBJ1-2; weak D call: TRBD1 (5 bases). Trimming took 2 bases from V and 4 from J, leaving 20 bases between them. CDR3 length equals 17 residues. Germline CDR1 is KGHSH and CDR2 is LQKENI. The CDR3 loop reads CASSPEGFQGPGYGYTF. The CDR3 DNA sequence: TGTGCCAGCTCACCAGAGGGATTCCAGGGACCCGGCTATGGCTACACCTTC.

V and J are TRBV30 and TRBJ2-2; D call uncertain. Trimming took 2 bases from V and 12 from J, leaving 13 bases between them. This CDR3 spans 12 amino acids. From germline, CDR1 is GTSNPN and CDR2 SVGIG (reference sequence). The CDR3 DNA reads TGTGCCTGGAGTCCGAGGACCCTACAGCTGTTTTTT. Its translation: CAWSPRTLQLFF.

The V gene is TRBV6-5, the J gene TRBJ1-2; 7 positions agree with TRBD1. Germline V gene lookup returns CDR1 MNHEY and CDR2 SVGAGI. V shed 6 bases and J 4 bases; nucleotides not matched to a gene: 2. The CDR3 has 12 residues. CDR3 in DNA: TGTGCCAGCAGGACAGGGAGCTATGGCTACACCTTC. This sequence encodes CASRTGSYGYTF.

The chain is built from TRBV2 and TRBJ1-1; no clear D gene. The V end lost 8 bases, the J end lost 3 bases, and 10 bases lay between the germline ends. CDR1 is SNHLY and CDR2 is FYNNEI in the germline V gene. The CDR3 contains 12 residues. The CDR3 sequence is CASSPQYTEAFF. DNA of the CDR3: TGTGCCAGCTCACCGCAGTACACTGAAGCTTTCTTT.

The chain uses TRBV10-3 and TRBJ2-7, with 10 bases fitting TRBD2. The trim removed 2 bases at V and 4 bases at J, leaving 11 bases unmatched. This CDR3 contains 17 residues. Germline loops: CDR1 ENHRY, CDR2 SYGVKD. The CDR3 loop reads CAISEIRGLAENYEQYF. The CDR3 DNA sequence: TGTGCCATCAGTGAGATACGAGGACTAGCGGAGAATTACGAGCAGTACTTC.

The table lists this clone with a count of one. This chain uses TRBV11-3 with TRBJ2-2; the match to TRBD1 covers 12 bases. The CDR3 loop spans 18 amino acids. CDR1 SGHNT and CDR2 YENEEA come from the germline V gene. Unmatched junction bases numbered 7, after V lost 4 bases and J lost 1 base. The CDR3 DNA sequence: TGTGCCAGCAGCTCGGGGACAGGGGGCTTTAGGAACACCGGGGAGCTGTTTTTT. Translating it yields CASSSGTGGFRNTGELFF.

The chain is built from TRBV15 and TRBJ1-6, with no clear D. Trimming removed 1 base from V and 0 bases from J, with 13 bases in between. The CDR3 is 18 residues long. CDR1 and CDR2 from the germline V gene are LNHNV and YYDKDF (reference sequence). This CDR3 reads CATSRGEVSSSYNSPLHF. The DNA for the CDR3 is TGTGCCACCAGCAGAGGGGAGGTTTCGAGCTCCTATAATTCACCCCTCCACTTT.

This chain uses TRBV6-5 with TRBJ2-7; 11 bases agree with TRBD2. This CDR3 comprises 15 residues. The V and J ends lost 5 bases and 1 base, in that order; junction bases with no gene match: 4. From germline, CDR1 is MNHEY and CDR2 SVGAGI. CDR3 amino acids: CASSTSGRRSYEQYF. The CDR3 DNA reads as TGTGCCAGCAGTACTAGCGGGAGAAGGTCCTACGAGCAGTACTTC.

V usage is TRBV5-1 and J usage is TRBJ2-1, with TRBD1 as a possible D gene (5 bases). V was trimmed by 4 bases and J by 5 bases, leaving 13 bases between them. The CDR3 covers 14 residues. CDR1 and CDR2 (germline): SGHRS, YFSETQ. CDR3: CASSLDIRNNEQFF. The CDR3, as DNA: TGCGCCAGCAGCCTGGACATCCGGAACAATGAGCAGTTCTTC.

This clone was seen just once. This chain connects TRBV5-1 to TRBJ1-5; maybe TRBD1 (6 bases). V was shortened by 4 bases and J by 7 bases, with 15 bases between the two germline ends. Germline CDR1 SGHRS, CDR2 YFSETQ. This CDR3 has 14 residues. The CDR3 loop reads CASSPDRSGQPQHF. The CDR3 DNA reads as TGCGCCAGCAGCCCCGACAGGTCCGGGCAGCCCCAGCATTTT.

The chain employs TRBV7-9 and TRBJ1-4; D remains ambiguous. Per the germline V gene, CDR1 is SEHNR and CDR2 is FQNEAQ (reference sequence). V was pared by 8 bases and J by 5 bases, with 9 bases between. The CDR3 contains 12 residues. The CDR3 spells CASSHLNEKLFF. The CDR3 coding sequence is TGTGCCAGCTCGCACTTGAATGAAAAACTGTTTTTT. Looking up the rest from reference TRBV7-9 and TRBJ1-4 gives the full variable domain: DTGVSQNPRHKITKRGQNVTFRCDPISEHNRLYWYRQTLGQGPEFLTYFQNEAQLEKSRLLSDRFSAERPKGSFSTLEIQRTEQGDSAMYLCASSHLNEKLFFGSGTQLSVL.

This chain links TRBV9 with TRBJ2-5; either TRBD1 or TRBD2 may fit D (5 bases each). Per germline, CDR1 SGDLS and CDR2 YYNGEE. Trimming cost V 4 bases and J 5 bases, with 12 bases left between them. The CDR3 contains 13 residues. CDR3 loop: CASSPEGWETQYF. The CDR3 DNA is TGTGCCAGCAGCCCAGAGGGGTGGGAGACCCAGTACTTC.

The V and J genes are TRBV19 and TRBJ2-1, with TRBD2 identical over 8 bases. The CDR3 contains 15 residues. Germline loops: CDR1 LNHDA, CDR2 SQIVND (reference sequence). V lost 3 bases, J lost 2 bases, and 3 bases stayed unmatched. The CDR3 DNA reads as TGTGCCAGTAGTATCTTTAGCGGGACCTACAATGAGCAGTTCTTC. Its protein product is CASSIFSGTYNEQFF.

The V call is TRBV5-1, the J call TRBJ1-2; D is ambiguous. The CDR3 is 12 residues long. V was clipped by 5 bases and J by 8 bases, with 13 bases between them. Per the germline V gene, CDR1 is SGHRS and CDR2 is YFSETQ. Here the CDR3 DNA reads TGCGCCAGCAGTCCTAACATGTACGGCTACACCTTC. Residues: CASSPNMYGYTF.

The CDR3 DNA sequence: TGTGCCAGCACTTCCCGGGGGGGAGGCTCCTACGAGCAGTACTTC. The encoded protein is CASTSRGGGSYEQYF. V and J are TRBV28 and TRBJ2-7; the match to TRBD2 covers 8 bases. The length of the CDR3 is 15 residues. The germline CDR1 and CDR2 sequences are MDHEN and SYDVKM. With 7 bases clipped from V and 0 bases from J, the junction kept 8 bases outside the gene matches.

This clone was detected a few times. The chain has TRBV19 and TRBJ1-1, with D perhaps matching TRBD1 (6 bases). The CDR3 runs to 13 residues. V lost 7 bases, J lost 4 bases, and 13 bases lay in between. Per germline, CDR1 LNHDA and CDR2 SQIVND (reference sequence). CDR3 DNA sequence: TGTGCCAGTAACGTAGGGGGGGCCACTGAAGCTTTCTTT. It encodes CASNVGGATEAFF.

The chain carries TRBV15 and TRBJ2-7, with 8 positions matching TRBD2. The CDR3 loop spans 15 amino acids. V was pared by 3 bases and J by 0 bases, with 4 bases of the junction left unmatched. Germline V lookup: CDR1 LNHNV, CDR2 YYDKDF (reference sequence). The CDR3 DNA reads as TGTGCCACCAGCAGGGGTGGGACTAGCTCCTACGAGCAGTACTTC. Translating gives CATSRGGTSSYEQYF.

The chain employs TRBV6-1 and TRBJ1-1, with 10 bases lining up with TRBD1. CDR1 and CDR2 from the germline V gene are MNHNS and SASEGT. V lost 4 bases, J lost 11 bases, and 10 bases stayed unmatched. This CDR3 region has 14 residues. The chain's CDR3 is CASSGRQGAREAFF. The DNA of the CDR3 is TGTGCCAGCAGTGGAAGACAGGGGGCCCGCGAGGCTTTCTTT.